A selection of T cell receptor beta chains follows, all from one sample in a study of memory CD4+ T cells and cytomegalovirus serostatus. Only in-frame clones appear in the TCRdb table, and some are missing; sequencing was by immunoSEQ multiplex PCR. The repertoire holds 35,000 to 45,000 clones, roughly 85% seen once, with over 4.5% in the top ten. Material for sequencing was memory CD4+ T cells from blood. The receptors stem from an adult in good health and CMV-seropositive. Each CDR3 is given with its conserved first and last residue. The order of the fields is V gene, J gene, CDR3 protein.

>TRBV6-1|TRBJ2-7
CASREGYERAVDF
>TRBV7-3|TRBJ2-3
CASSFSGTDTQYF
>TRBV11-2|TRBJ1-2
CASSKNPGQTGYGYTF
>TRBV4-3|TRBJ2-1
CASSQPSGDNEQFF
>TRBV27|TRBJ2-6
CASSFAPRVSGANVLTF
>TRBV5-8|TRBJ2-2
CASSLHLGQLNTGELFF
>TRBV5-3|TRBJ1-5
CARSPGYGCQPQHF
>TRBV29-1|TRBJ1-1
CSARTSPGTEAFF
>TRBV18|TRBJ2-5
CASSSSSANQETQYF
>TRBV6-5|TRBJ1-2
CASGDSFNYGYTF
>TRBV4-3|TRBJ2-5
CASSQRERETQYF
>TRBV18|TRBJ2-3
CASSPFGGDTQYF
>TRBV4-2|TRBJ2-1
CASSQDAGLARNEQFF
>TRBV18|TRBJ2-1
CASSPATRGIDEQFF
>TRBV4-1|TRBJ1-5
CASSQVPPVGSRRQPQHF
>TRBV6-5|TRBJ2-4
CASRDSAKNIQYF
>TRBV27|TRBJ1-1
CASSRTGDTEAFF
>TRBV5-1|TRBJ2-7
CASRPGTGLGEQYF
>TRBV4-3|TRBJ2-7
CASSRARGGREQYF
>TRBV6-5|TRBJ2-5
CASRRDRETQYF